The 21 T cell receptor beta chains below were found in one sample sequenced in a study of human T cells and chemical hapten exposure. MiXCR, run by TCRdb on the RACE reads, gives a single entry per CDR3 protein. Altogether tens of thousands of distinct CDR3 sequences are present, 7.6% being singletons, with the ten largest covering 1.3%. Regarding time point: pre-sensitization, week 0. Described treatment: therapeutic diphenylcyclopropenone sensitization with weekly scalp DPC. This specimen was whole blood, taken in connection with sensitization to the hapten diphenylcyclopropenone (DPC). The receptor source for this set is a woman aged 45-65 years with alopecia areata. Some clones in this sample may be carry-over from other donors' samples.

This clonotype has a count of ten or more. CDR3 coding DNA: TGTGCCAGCAGCTTCGGACAGAGTAGCGTCCCTGAAGCTTTCTTT. This codes for CASSFGQSSVPEAFF. V is TRBV5-6 and J is TRBJ1-1; possibly TRBD1 for D (6 bases). Germline CDR1 SGHDT, CDR2 YYEEEE. This CDR3 spans 15 amino acids. V gave up 2 bases and J gave up 6 bases, with 17 bases separating them. Looking up the rest from reference TRBV5-6 and TRBJ1-1 gives the full variable domain: DAGVTQSPTHLIKTRGQQVTLRCSPKSGHDTVSWYQQALGQGPQFIFQYYEEEERQRGNFPDRFSGHQFPNYSSELNVNALLLGDSALYLCASSFGQSSVPEAFFGQGTRLTVV.

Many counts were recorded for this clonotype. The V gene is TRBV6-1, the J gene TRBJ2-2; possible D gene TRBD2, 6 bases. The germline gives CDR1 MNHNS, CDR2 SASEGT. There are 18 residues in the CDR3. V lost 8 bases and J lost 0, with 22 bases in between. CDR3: CASVGRLGEGSNTGELFF. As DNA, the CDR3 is TGTGCCAGCGTAGGGAGGTTGGGAGAAGGGTCGAACACCGGGGAGCTGTTTTTT.

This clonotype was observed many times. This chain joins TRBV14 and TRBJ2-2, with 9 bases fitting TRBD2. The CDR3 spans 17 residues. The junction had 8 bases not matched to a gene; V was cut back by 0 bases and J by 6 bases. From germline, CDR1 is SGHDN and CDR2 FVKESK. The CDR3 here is CASSQERLAGRPGELFF. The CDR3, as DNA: TGTGCCAGCAGCCAAGAACGGCTAGCGGGAAGACCCGGGGAGCTGTTTTTT.

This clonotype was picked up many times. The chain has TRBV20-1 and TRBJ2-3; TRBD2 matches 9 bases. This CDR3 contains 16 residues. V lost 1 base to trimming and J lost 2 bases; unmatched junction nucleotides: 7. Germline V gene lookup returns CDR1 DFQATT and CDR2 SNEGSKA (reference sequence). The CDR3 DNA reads TGCAGTGCTAGAGGCGGGAGGGCCCCTCCCACAGATACGCAGTATTTT. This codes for CSARGGRAPPTDTQYF.

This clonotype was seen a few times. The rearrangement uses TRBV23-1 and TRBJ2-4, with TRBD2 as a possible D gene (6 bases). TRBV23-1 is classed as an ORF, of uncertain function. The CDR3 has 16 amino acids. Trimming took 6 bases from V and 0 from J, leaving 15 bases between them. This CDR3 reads CASRSAGIGAKNIQYF. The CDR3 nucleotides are TGCGCCAGCAGATCGGCGGGGATCGGAGCCAAAAACATTCAGTACTTC.

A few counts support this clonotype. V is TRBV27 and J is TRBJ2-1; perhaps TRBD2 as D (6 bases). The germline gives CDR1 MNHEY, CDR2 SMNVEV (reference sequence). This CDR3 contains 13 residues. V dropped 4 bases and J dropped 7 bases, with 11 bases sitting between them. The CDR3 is CASSSRGWNEQFF. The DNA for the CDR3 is TGTGCCAGCAGTTCTCGGGGGTGGAATGAGCAGTTCTTC.

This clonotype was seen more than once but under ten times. The CDR3 DNA is TGTGCCAGCAGCCCTGGACAGTTCGCGAACACCGGGGAGCTGTTTTTT. Its protein product is CASSPGQFANTGELFF. This chain links TRBV11-2 with TRBJ2-2; a possible D gene is TRBD1 (6 bases). CDR1 SGHAT and CDR2 FQNNGV come from the germline V gene. CDR3 length equals 16 residues. V gave up 5 bases and J gave up 0 bases, with 13 bases separating them.

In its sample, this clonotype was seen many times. The CDR3, as DNA: TGTGCCAGCAGCGTAGGGGGCCGGGACAGGGTAGCCGAGCAGTACTTC. Translation gives CASSVGGRDRVAEQYF. The chain recombines TRBV9 with TRBJ2-7; 9 positions match TRBD1. After removal of 0 bases from V and 6 bases from J, the junction contained 10 bases not matched to a gene. The CDR3 contains 16 residues. Germline CDR1 reads SGDLS; CDR2 reads YYNGEE.

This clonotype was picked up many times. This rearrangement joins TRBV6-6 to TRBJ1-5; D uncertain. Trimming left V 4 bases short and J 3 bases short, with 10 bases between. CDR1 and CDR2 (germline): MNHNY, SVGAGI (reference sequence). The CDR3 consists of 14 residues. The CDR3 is CASSSTGSNQPQHF. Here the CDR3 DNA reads TGTGCCAGCAGTTCGACGGGTTCCAATCAGCCCCAGCATTTT.

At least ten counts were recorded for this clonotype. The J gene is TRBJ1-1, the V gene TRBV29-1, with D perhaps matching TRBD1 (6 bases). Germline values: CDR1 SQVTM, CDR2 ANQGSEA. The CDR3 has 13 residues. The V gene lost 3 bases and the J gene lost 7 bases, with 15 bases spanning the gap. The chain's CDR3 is CSVEGAGTFEAFF. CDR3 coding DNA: TGCAGCGTTGAGGGGGCAGGGACGTTTGAAGCTTTCTTT. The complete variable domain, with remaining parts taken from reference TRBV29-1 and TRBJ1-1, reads SAVISQKPSRDICQRGTSLTIQCQVDSQVTMMFWYRQQPGQSLTLIATANQGSEATYESGFVIDKFPISRPNLTFSTLTVSNMSPEDSSIYLCSVEGAGTFEAFFGQGTRLTVV.

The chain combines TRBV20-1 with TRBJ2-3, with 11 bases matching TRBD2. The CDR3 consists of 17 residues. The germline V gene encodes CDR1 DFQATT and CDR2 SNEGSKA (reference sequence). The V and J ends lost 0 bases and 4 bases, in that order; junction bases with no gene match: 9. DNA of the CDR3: TGCAGTGCTAGAGATCCGACTAGCGGGAAGAGCGCAGATACGCAGTATTTT. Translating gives CSARDPTSGKSADTQYF.

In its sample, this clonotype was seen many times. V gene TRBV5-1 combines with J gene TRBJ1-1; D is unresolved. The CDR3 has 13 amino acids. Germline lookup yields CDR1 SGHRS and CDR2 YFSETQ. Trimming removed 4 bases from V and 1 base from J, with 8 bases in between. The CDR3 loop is CASSPRGNTEAFF. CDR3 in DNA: TGCGCCAGCAGCCCAAGAGGGAACACTGAAGCTTTCTTT.

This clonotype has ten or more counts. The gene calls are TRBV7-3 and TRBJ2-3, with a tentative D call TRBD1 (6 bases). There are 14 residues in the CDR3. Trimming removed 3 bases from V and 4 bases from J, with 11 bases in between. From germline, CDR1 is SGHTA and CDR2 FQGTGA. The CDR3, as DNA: TGTGCCAGCAGCTTCAGGGGAGCCGCAGATACGCAGTATTTT. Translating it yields CASSFRGAADTQYF.

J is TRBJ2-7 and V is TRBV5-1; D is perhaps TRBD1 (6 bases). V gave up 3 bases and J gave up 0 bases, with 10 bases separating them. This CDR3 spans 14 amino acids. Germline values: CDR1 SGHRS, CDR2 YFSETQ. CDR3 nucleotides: TGCGCCAGCAGCTCGGACAGAATCTCCTACGAGCAGTACTTC. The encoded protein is CASSSDRISYEQYF.

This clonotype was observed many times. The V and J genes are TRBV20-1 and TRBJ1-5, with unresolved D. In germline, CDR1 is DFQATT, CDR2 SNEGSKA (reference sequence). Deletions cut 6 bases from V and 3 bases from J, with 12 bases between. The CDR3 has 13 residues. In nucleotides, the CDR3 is TGCAGTGCCCACGCCTCTTTCAATCAGCCCCAGCATTTT. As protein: CSAHASFNQPQHF.

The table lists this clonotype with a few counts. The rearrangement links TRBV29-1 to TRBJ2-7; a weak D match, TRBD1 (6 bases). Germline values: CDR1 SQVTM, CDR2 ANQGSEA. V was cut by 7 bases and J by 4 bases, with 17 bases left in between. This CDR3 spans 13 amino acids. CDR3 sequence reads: CSARDTGSYEQYF. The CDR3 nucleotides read TGCAGCGCCCGGGACACCGGATCTTACGAGCAGTACTTC.

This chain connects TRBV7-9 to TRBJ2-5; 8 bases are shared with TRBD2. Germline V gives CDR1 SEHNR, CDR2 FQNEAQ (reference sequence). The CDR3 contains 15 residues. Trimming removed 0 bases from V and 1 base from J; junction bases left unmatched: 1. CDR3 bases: TGTGCCAGCAGCTTAGCGAGCGGGGGCCAAGAGACCCAGTACTTC. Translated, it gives CASSLASGGQETQYF.

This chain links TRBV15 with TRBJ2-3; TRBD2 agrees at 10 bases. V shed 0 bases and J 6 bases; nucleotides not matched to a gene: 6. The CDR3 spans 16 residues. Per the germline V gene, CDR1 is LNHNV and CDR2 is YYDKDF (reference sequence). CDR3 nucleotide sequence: TGTGCCACCAGCAGAGAAATAGCGGGAGGTCTCGATACGCAGTATTTT. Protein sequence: CATSREIAGGLDTQYF.

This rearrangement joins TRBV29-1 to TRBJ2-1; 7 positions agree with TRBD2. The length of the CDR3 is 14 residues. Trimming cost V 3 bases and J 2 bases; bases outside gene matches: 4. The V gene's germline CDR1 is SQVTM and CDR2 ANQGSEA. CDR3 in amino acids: CSVDKGGPYNEQFF. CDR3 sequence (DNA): TGCAGCGTTGACAAGGGAGGGCCCTACAATGAGCAGTTCTTC.

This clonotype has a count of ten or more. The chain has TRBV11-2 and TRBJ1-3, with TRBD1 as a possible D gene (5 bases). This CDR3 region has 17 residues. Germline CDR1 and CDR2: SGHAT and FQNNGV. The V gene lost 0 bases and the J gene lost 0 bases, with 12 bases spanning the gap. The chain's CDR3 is CASSLEPGRRSGNTIYF. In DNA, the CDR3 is TGTGCCAGCAGCTTAGAACCGGGACGACGCTCTGGAAACACCATATATTTT.

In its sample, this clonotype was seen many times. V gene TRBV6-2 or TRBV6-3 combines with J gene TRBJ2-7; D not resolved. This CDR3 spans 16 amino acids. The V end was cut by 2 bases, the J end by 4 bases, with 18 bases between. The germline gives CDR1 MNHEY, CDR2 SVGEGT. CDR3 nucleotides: TGTGCCAGCAGTTACAGGGTCGGCCTGAATCATTACGAGCAGTACTTC. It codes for CASSYRVGLNHYEQYF.